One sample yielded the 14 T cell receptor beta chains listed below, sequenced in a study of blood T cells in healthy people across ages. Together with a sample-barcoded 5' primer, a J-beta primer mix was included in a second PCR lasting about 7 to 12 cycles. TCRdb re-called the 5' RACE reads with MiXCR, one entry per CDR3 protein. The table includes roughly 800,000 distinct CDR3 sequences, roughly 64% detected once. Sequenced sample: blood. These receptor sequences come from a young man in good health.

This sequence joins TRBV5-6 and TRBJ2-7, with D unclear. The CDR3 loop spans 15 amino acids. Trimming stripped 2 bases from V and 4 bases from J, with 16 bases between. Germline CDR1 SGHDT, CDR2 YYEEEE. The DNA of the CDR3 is TGTGCCAGCAGCTTCCTGACCCGATCTTATTACGAGCAGTACTTC. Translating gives CASSFLTRSYYEQYF.

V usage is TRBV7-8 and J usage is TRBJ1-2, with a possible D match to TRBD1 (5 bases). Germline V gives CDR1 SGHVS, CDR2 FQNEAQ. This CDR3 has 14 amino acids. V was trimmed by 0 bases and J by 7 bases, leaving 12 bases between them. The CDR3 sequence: CASSLAGKGTGYTF. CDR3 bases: TGTGCCAGCAGCTTAGCGGGAAAGGGGACTGGCTACACCTTC.

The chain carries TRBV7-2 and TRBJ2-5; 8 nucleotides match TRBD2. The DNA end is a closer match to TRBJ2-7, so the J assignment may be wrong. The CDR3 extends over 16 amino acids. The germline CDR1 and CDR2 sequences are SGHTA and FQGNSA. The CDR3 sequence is CASSSGGAGKYYEQYF. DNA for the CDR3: TGTGCCAGCAGCAGCGGGGGAGCAGGGAAGTACTACGAGCAGTACTTC.

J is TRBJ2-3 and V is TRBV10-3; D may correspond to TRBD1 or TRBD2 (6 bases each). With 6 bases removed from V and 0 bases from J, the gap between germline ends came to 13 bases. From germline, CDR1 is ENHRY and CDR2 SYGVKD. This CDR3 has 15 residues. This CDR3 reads CAIRYTGASTDTQYF. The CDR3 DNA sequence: TGTGCCATCAGATATACGGGGGCTAGCACAGATACGCAGTATTTT.

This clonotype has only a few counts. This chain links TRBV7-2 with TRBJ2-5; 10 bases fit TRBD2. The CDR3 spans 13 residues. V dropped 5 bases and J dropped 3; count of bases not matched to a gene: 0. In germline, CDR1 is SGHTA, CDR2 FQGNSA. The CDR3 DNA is TGTGCCAGCAGCGGACTAGCGGAAGAGACCCAGTACTTC. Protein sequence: CASSGLAEETQYF. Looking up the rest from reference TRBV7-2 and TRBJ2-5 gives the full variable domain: GAGVSQSPSNKVTEKGKDVELRCDPISGHTALYWYRQSLGQGLEFLIYFQGNSAPDKSGLPSDRFSAERTGGSVSTLTIQRTQQEDSAVYLCASSGLAEETQYFGPGTRLLVL.

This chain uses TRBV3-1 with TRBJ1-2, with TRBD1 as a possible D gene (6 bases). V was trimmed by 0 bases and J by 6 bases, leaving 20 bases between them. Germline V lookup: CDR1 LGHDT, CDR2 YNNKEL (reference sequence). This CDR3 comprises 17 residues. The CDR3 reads CASSQEGRRGAVDGYTF. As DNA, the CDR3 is TGTGCCAGCAGCCAAGAAGGCCGCCGGGGGGCGGTGGATGGCTACACCTTC.

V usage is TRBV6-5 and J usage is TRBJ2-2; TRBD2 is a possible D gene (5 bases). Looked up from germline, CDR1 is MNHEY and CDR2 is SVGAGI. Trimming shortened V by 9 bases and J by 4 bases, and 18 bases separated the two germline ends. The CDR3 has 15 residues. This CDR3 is CASTAGTSVTGELFF. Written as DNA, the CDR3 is TGTGCCAGTACCGCAGGCACTAGTGTCACCGGGGAGCTGTTTTTT.

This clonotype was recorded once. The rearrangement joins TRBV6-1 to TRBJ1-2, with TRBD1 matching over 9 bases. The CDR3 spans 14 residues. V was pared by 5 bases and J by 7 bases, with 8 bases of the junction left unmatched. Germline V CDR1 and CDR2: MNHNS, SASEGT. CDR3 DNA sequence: TGTGCCAGCAGTCCGCGGGACAGGGACCCTGGCTACACCTTC. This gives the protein CASSPRDRDPGYTF.

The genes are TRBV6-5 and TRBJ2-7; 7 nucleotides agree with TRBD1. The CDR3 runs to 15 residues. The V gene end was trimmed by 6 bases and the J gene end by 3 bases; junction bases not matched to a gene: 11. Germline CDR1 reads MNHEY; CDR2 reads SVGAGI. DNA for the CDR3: TGTGCCAGCAGACTTCGCCGGGACAGCTACTACGAGCAGTACTTC. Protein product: CASRLRRDSYYEQYF.

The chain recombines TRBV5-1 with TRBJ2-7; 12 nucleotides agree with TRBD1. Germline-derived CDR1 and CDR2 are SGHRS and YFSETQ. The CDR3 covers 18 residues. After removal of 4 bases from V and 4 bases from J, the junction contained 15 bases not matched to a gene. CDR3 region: CASSRTGTGGDGDYEQYF. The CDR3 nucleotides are TGCGCCAGCAGCCGGACCGGGACAGGGGGCGACGGGGATTACGAGCAGTACTTC.

The CDR3: CATRSPGIANYGYTF. DNA for the CDR3: TGTGCCACCAGAAGCCCCGGGATAGCTAACTATGGCTACACCTTC. The rearrangement links TRBV15 to TRBJ1-2; D is unresolved. The CDR3 has 15 amino acids. The V end was cut by 6 bases, the J end by 0 bases, with 14 bases between. Germline CDR1 is LNHNV and CDR2 is YYDKDF (reference sequence).

CDR3 amino acids: CSASRSGGEQYF. The DNA for the CDR3 is TGCAGTGCTAGCCGCTCAGGGGGCGAGCAGTACTTC. This chain joins TRBV20-1 and TRBJ2-7; TRBD1 matches 7 bases. CDR3 length: 12 amino acids. V shed 3 bases and J 6 bases; nucleotides not matched to a gene: 5. The V gene's germline CDR1 is DFQATT and CDR2 SNEGSKA (reference sequence).

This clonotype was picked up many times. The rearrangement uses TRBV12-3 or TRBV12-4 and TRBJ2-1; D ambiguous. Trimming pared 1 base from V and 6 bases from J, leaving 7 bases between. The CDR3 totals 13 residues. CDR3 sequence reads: CASSLERGNEQFF. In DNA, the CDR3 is TGTGCCAGCAGTTTAGAACGCGGCAATGAGCAGTTCTTC.

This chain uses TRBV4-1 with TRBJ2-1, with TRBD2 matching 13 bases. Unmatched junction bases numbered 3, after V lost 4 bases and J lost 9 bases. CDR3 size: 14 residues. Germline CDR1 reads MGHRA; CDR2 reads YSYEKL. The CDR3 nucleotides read TGCGCCAGCAGCCTGAGGACTAGCGGGGGTGAGCAGTTCTTC. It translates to CASSLRTSGGEQFF.